This passage covers 16 T cell receptor beta chains from one sample sequenced in a study of tumor-infiltrating lymphocytes in primary liver carcinoma. The roughly 19-32 mg bulk tissue piece was not sorted before simultaneous RNA and DNA extraction. Making TCR beta cDNA involved around 540 ng total RNA and a constant-region primer. For TCR beta, libraries were produced by three nested multiplex PCR rounds using slightly modified ARM-PCR. Running around 9 cycles apiece, the first two PCR rounds relied on TRBV1-TRBV30 forward primers together with a C-beta reverse primer. TCRdb reanalysed the multiplex PCR reads using MiXCR and keeps one entry per CDR3 protein. Here the sample spans 40,000 to 55,000 distinct CDR3 sequences, roughly 70% being singletons. The sequenced sample was liver tumor tissue from sampling region 5. The subset denotes: tumor region T5, tumor centre. These receptors originate from a man aged 35 to 55 with primary liver carcinoma and hepatitis B virus infection.

With respect to this clonotype: One end of the junction is discordant with germline, which a read error may explain. The chain joins TRBV11-2 to TRBJ2-3, with 7 bases that match TRBD2. Germline V gives CDR1 SGHAT, CDR2 FQNNGV. The CDR3 runs 15 residues. CDR3 bases: TGTGCCAGCAGCCAGGCTAGCGGCTTCGAGGATACACAGTATTTT. Protein product: CASSQASGFEDTQYF.

As regards this clonotype: One junction end does not reproduce the germline sequence, and a read error may be involved. The chain links TRBV12-3 or TRBV12-4 to TRBJ2-3, with unresolved D. The CDR3 runs to 13 residues. CDR3 sequence: CARSADGTDTQYF. CDR3 in DNA: TGTGCCCGCAGTGCGGACGGCACGGATACGCAGTATTTT.

Remarks on this clonotype: This CDR3 fails to terminate in the conserved phenylalanine or tryptophan, so it likely reflects a read error. The chain combines TRBV29-1 with TRBJ2-3; 9 positions match TRBD1. The CDR3 sequence is 14 residues long. Germline-derived CDR1 and CDR2 are SQVTM and ANQGSEA. The ends lost 4 bases at V and 4 bases at J; junction bases unmatched: 6. CDR3: CSVAGTGIADTQYS. The CDR3 region has the DNA TGCAGCGTTGCTGGGACAGGGATCGCAGATACGCAGTATTCT.

As regards this clonotype: A much more abundant neighbour one base away suggests this may be a read error. The rearrangement joins TRBV29-1 to TRBJ1-1, with D possibly being TRBD1 (5 bases). CDR1 is SQVTM, CDR2 ANQGSEA, per germline. This CDR3 is built from 15 residues. CDR3 sequence reads: CRVDAGTGAGIGAFF. The CDR3 DNA is TGCAGGGTTGACGCGGGGACTGGGGCGGGGATCGGGGCTTTCTTT.

A note on this clonotype: One end of the junction is discordant with germline, which a read error may explain. The rearrangement links TRBV4-1 to TRBJ2-5; D remains unclear. CDR1 is MGHRA, CDR2 YSYEKL, per germline. This CDR3 is 14 amino acids long. The CDR3 is CVSSKDPSAGAQYF. CDR3 nucleotides: TGCGTCAGCAGCAAAGACCCTTCAGCTGGGGCCCAGTACTTC.

This clonotype was counted between two and nine times. The chain links TRBV7-3 to TRBJ2-7, with TRBD2 identical over 11 bases. The CDR3 runs to 16 residues. In germline, CDR1 is SGHTA, CDR2 FQGTGA. With V trimmed by 5 bases and J by 2 bases, 8 bases remained unmatched. The DNA for the CDR3 is TGTGCCAGCAGCATGACTAGCGGGGCCCAGCCCTACGAGCAGTACTTC. Its protein product is CASSMTSGAQPYEQYF.

This clonotype has only one observation. One junction end does not reproduce the germline sequence, and a read error may be involved. The genes are TRBV6-6 and TRBJ2-1; 9 bases are a match to TRBD2. The CDR3 sequence is 15 residues long. Germline CDR1 is MNHNY and CDR2 is SVGAGI (reference sequence). The CDR3: CASSSATSGRNEQFF. CDR3 coding DNA: TGCGCCAGCAGTTCTGCGACTAGCGGACGCAATGAGCAGTTCTTC.

This rearrangement joins TRBV4-2 to TRBJ2-7; 9 nucleotides align to TRBD2. V was clipped by 10 bases and J by 1 base; unmatched bases: 17. Germline lookup yields CDR1 LGHNA and CDR2 YNFKEQ. The CDR3 contains 17 residues. The CDR3 DNA sequence: TGTGCCACCACTGGACTAGCGAGAGTTTACAAGTCCTACGAGCAGTACTTC. It codes for CATTGLARVYKSYEQYF.

Remarks on this clonotype: Germline is not matched at one junction end, which may reflect a read error. The chain is built from TRBV12-3 or TRBV12-4 and TRBJ1-1; D possibly corresponds to TRBD1 (6 bases). The CDR3 totals 13 residues. In nucleotides, the CDR3 is TGTGCCAGCAATTCATACAGGGATACTGAAGTTTTCTTT. The encoded protein is CASNSYRDTEVFF.

Comment on this clonotype: The junction shows a germline mismatch at one end, possibly a read error. V usage is TRBV11-2 and J usage is TRBJ2-2; D tentatively reads TRBD1 or TRBD2 (5 bases each). Germline CDR1 and CDR2: SGHAT and FQNNGV. This CDR3 has 17 residues. The CDR3 region is CSSSLVRMYPGTGELFF. CDR3 coding DNA: TGTTCCAGCAGCTTAGTTCGGATGTACCCAGGGACCGGGGAGTTGTTTTTT.

This clonotype was detected many times. The chain joins TRBV10-2 to TRBJ2-5, with TRBD2 as a possible D gene (7 bases). V was trimmed by 0 bases and J by 4 bases, leaving 12 bases between them. The CDR3 has 15 residues. The germline gives CDR1 WSHSY, CDR2 SAAADI. For the CDR3, the DNA is TGCGCCAGCAGTGAGTCGGAAAGGGGGGGAGAGACCCAGTACTTC. Translating it yields CASSESERGGETQYF.

To note about this clonotype: Just one base apart from a much larger clone, this may be a read error. The chain combines TRBV7-9 with TRBJ2-3; perhaps D is TRBD1 or TRBD2 (6 bases each). This CDR3 has 15 residues. CDR1 is SEHNR, CDR2 FQNEAQ, per germline (reference sequence). V gave up 7 bases and J gave up 5 bases, with 19 bases separating them. CDR3 sequence reads: CASTVRGGGIDTQYF. CDR3 coding DNA: TGTGCCAGCACCGTGCGTGGAGGGGGAATAGATACGCAGTATTTT.

In its sample, this clonotype was seen a few times. The chain couples TRBV2 to TRBJ1-5, with D possibly matching TRBD1 (6 bases). Trimming took off 5 bases at V and 6 bases at J, with 11 bases between the two ends. This CDR3 has 13 amino acids. CDR1 is SNHLY, CDR2 FYNNEI, per germline. CDR3 loop: CASSIDRFQPQHF. CDR3 sequence (DNA): TGTGCCAGCAGTATAGACAGGTTTCAGCCCCAGCATTTT.

The J gene is TRBJ2-7, the V gene TRBV6-5; no definite D call. CDR1 and CDR2 (germline): MNHEY, SVGAGI. There are 14 residues in the CDR3. The germline V and J ends were trimmed by 10 bases and 0 bases, with 16 bases remaining between them. CDR3 protein: CANTYDFHSYEQYF. CDR3 DNA sequence: TGTGCCAACACTTACGACTTTCACTCCTACGAGCAGTACTTC.

This chain joins TRBV11-2 and TRBJ2-1; 12 bases are a match to TRBD2. The CDR3 is 17 amino acids. Germline assignment: CDR1 SGHAT and CDR2 FQNNGV. V trimming: 3 bases; J trimming: 5 bases; junction bases outside the gene matches: 8. The CDR3 protein is CASSFRLAGEVDNEQFF. The CDR3 region has the DNA TGTGCCAGCAGCTTTCGACTAGCGGGAGAAGTTGACAATGAGCAGTTCTTC.

This chain links TRBV7-8 with TRBJ1-6; maybe TRBD1 (6 bases). This CDR3 spans 14 amino acids. Trimming took 7 bases from V and 7 from J, leaving 14 bases between them. Germline V CDR1 and CDR2: SGHVS, FQNEAQ. CDR3: CASIQGRENSPLHF. The CDR3 region has the DNA TGTGCCAGCATCCAGGGGAGGGAGAATTCACCCCTCCACTTT.